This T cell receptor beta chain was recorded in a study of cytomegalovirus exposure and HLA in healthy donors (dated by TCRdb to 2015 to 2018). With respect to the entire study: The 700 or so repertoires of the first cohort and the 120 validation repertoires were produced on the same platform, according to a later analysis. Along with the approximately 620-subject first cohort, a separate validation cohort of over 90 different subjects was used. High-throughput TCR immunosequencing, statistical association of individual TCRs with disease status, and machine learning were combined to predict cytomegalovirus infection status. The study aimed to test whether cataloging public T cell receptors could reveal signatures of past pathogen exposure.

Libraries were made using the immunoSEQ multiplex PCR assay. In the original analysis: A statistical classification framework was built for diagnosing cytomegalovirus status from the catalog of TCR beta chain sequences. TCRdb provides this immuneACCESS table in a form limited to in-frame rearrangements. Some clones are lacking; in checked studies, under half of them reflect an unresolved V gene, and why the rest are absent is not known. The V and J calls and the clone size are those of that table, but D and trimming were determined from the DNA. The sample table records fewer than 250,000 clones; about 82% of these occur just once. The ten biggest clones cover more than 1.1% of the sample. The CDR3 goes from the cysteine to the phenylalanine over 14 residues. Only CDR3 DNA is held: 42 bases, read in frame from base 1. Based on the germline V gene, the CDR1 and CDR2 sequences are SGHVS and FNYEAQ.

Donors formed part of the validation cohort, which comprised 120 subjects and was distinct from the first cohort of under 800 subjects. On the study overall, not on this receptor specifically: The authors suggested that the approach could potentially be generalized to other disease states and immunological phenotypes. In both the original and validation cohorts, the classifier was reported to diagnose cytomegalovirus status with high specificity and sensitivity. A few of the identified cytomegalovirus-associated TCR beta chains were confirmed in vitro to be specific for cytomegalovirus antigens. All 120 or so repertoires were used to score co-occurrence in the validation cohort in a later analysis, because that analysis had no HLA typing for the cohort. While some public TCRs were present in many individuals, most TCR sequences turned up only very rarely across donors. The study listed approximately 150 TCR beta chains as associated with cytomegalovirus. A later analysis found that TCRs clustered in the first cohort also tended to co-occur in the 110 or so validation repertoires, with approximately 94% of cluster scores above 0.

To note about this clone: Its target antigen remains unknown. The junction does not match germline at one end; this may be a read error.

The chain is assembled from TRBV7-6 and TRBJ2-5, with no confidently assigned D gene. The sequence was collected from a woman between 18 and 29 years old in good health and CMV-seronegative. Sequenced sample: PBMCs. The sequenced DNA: TGTGCCAGCAGCTTCGGGTCCGTGGAAGAGACCCAATACTTC. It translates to CASSFGSVEETQYF.